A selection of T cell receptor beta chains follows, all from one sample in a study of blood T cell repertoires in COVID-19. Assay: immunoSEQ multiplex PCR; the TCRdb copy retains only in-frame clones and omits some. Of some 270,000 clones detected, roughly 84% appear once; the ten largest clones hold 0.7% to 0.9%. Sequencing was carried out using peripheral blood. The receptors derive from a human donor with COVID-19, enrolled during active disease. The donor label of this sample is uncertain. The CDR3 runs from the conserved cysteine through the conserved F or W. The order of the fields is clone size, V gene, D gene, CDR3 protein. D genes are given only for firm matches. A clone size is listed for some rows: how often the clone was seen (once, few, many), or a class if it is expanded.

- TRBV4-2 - CASTGDTPNYGYTF
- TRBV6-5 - CASSYLGALDRTEAFF
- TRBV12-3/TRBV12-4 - CASTWGVFEKLFF
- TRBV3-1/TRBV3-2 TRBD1 CASSPGTGYAFF
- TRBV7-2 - CASSPSQGRTYNEQFF
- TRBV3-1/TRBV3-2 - CASSYSGEKLFF
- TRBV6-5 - CASKLQENSGNTIYF
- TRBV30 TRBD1 CAWSAGQENQPQHF
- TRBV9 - CASNTEGWGEKLFF
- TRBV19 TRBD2 CASSLGTSGPYNEQFF
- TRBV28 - CASSLLAGMNTEAFF
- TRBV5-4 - CASSLAVRGNQPQHF
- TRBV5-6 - CASSLGGTLQETQYF
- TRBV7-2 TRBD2 CASSLAQRGIDTQYF
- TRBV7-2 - CASSLEADRVMNTEAFF
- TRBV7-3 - CASSLTGQGYTGELFF
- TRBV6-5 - CASSYRRADEQFF
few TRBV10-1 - CASSESTAAGRNEQFF
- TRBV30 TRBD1 CAWSGKGGGGQGAFYYGYTF
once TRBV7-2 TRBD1 CASSLAGTGATYEQYF
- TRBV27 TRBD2 CASSEGTSGIGELFF
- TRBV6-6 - CASSYTTGTSISPLHF
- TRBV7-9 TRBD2 CASSSVAGGADTQYF
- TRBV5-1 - CASRMSGPQNTQYF
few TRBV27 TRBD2 CASSLVKLAGKPDTQYF
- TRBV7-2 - CASSLVGLENEKLFF
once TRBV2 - CASSGTGQETQYF
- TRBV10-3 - CAISQGTGDEQFF
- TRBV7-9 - CASTPRVGNYGYTF
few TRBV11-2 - CASSLVVRTPPYEQYF
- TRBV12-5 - CASAEGQGDQPQHF
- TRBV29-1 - CSVEAGTEAFF
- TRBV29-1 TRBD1 CSPGFRTGINTGELFF
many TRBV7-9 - CASSLVFGQGSHYGYTF
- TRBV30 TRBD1 CAWRRDRVDEQFF
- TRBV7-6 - CASSLYAQENYEQYF
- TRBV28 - CASRPQGMNTEAFF
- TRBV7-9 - CASSSEGEQYF
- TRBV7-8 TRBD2 CASSLVRGLAGRYEQYF
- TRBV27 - CASSPPPPGYYNEQFF
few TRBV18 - CASSPDILNSPLHF